This passage covers 9 T cell receptor beta chains from one sample sequenced in a study of T cell repertoires in cytomegalovirus infection. For these receptors, no antigen is known. TCRdb used MiXCR to reprocess the reads, holding one entry per CDR3 protein. Altogether about 830,000 distinct CDR3 sequences are present, 32% being singletons, with the ten largest covering roughly 12%. The source was cultured CD8+ T cells from PBMCs, collected from culture after CMV antigen stimulation. The receptors stem from a human donor in good health (CMV status not recorded). Some clones in this sample may be carry-over from other donors' samples.

A few counts support this clonotype. This chain connects TRBV28 to TRBJ2-7; D may correspond to TRBD1 or TRBD2 (5 bases each). The CDR3 consists of 15 residues. In germline, CDR1 is MDHEN, CDR2 SYDVKM. The ends were cut back, 4 bases at V and 3 bases at J, with 16 bases in the middle. CDR3 residues: CASSSRMERGYEQYV. CDR3 bases: TGTGCCAGCAGTTCTCGAATGGAGAGGGGCTACGAGCAGTACGTC.

The chain recombines TRBV27 with TRBJ2-1, with D unclear. There are 15 residues in the CDR3. Trimming removed 3 bases at V and 5 bases at J, with 14 bases between. Germline CDR1 reads MNHEY; CDR2 reads SMNVEV (reference sequence). CDR3 coding DNA: TGTGCCAGCAGTTTTGCCATTAATTCCCACAATGAGCAGTTCTTC. It encodes CASSFAINSHNEQFF.

This clonotype was counted only a few times. V is TRBV6-5 and J is TRBJ2-2, with D possibly matching TRBD1 (5 bases). CDR1 is MNHEY, CDR2 SVGAGI, per germline. Trimming stripped 2 bases from V and 8 bases from J, with 15 bases between. This CDR3 contains 15 residues. CDR3 sequence reads: CASSYGAVLTGELFF. CDR3 DNA: TGTGCCAGCAGTTACGGGGCAGTTCTTACTGGGGAGCTGTTTTTT.

In this sample, this clonotype turned up a few times. The chain joins TRBV9 to TRBJ2-1; D might be TRBD1 (7 bases). This CDR3 comprises 15 residues. V was trimmed by 0 bases and J by 6 bases, leaving 13 bases between them. CDR1 and CDR2 from the germline V gene are SGDLS and YYNGEE. CDR3 nucleotide sequence: TGTGCCAGCAGCGTAGAGCCAGGGGGAGGCAATGAGCAGTTCTTC. Its translation is CASSVEPGGGNEQFF.

The chain employs TRBV19 and TRBJ1-1, with D uncertain. The CDR3 totals 15 residues. Germline-derived CDR1 and CDR2 are LNHDA and SQIVND (reference sequence). The V end was cut by 5 bases, the J end by 4 bases, with 17 bases between. Written as DNA, the CDR3 is TGTGCCAGTAGTGCAGCACCCCGGGCGACCACTGAAGCTTTCTTT. Translating it yields CASSAAPRATTEAFF.

This clonotype turned up a few times. The DNA of the CDR3 is TGTGCCAGCAGTTATAGGAAGGGGGTAGCAGCGGGGGGGCCGTCATCCGAGCAGTACTTC. Translated: CASSYRKGVAAGGPSSEQYF. This chain links TRBV7-2 with TRBJ2-7; 10 bases agree with TRBD2. The CDR3 spans 20 residues. V lost 6 bases to trimming and J lost 6 bases; unmatched junction nucleotides: 26. CDR1 SGHTA and CDR2 FQGNSA come from the germline V gene.

V usage is TRBV6-5 and J usage is TRBJ2-7; 7 nucleotides match TRBD2. CDR3 length equals 16 residues. V shed 6 bases and J 2 bases; nucleotides not matched to a gene: 13. The germline V gene encodes CDR1 MNHEY and CDR2 SVGAGI. CDR3 loop: CASSSQYGSGTYEQYV. The CDR3 DNA reads as TGTGCCAGCAGCTCCCAATATGGGAGCGGGACCTACGAGCAGTACGTC.

The chain combines TRBV4-2 with TRBJ1-1; possible D gene TRBD1, 5 bases. CDR3 length equals 15 residues. Germline assignment: CDR1 LGHNA and CDR2 YNFKEQ. Trimming stripped 2 bases from V and 2 bases from J, with 12 bases between. The CDR3 region is CASSQSTGGNTEAFF. The CDR3 nucleotides are TGTGCCAGCAGCCAAAGCACCGGGGGAAACACTGAAGCTTTCTTT.

This clonotype was counted only a few times. The V gene is TRBV2, the J gene TRBJ2-7; maybe TRBD2 (7 bases). The CDR3 is 15 residues long. Germline V gives CDR1 SNHLY, CDR2 FYNNEI. V was clipped by 5 bases and J by 4 bases, with 18 bases between them. As DNA, the CDR3 is TGTGCCAGCAGTCTCCAAGAGGGGGGGATATACGAGCAGTACTTC. Protein sequence: CASSLQEGGIYEQYF.